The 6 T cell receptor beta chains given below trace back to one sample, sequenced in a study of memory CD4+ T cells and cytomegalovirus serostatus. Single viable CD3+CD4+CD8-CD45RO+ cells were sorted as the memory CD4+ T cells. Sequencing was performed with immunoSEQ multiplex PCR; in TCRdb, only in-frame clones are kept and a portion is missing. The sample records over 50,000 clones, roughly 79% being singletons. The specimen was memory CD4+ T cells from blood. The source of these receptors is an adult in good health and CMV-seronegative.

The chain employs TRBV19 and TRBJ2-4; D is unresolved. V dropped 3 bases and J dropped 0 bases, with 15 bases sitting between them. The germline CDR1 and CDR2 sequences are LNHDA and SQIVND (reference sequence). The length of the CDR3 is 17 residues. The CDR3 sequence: CASSITGRSLAKNIQYF. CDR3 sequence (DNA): TGTGCCAGTAGTATTACCGGCCGATCCCTAGCCAAAAACATTCAGTACTTC.

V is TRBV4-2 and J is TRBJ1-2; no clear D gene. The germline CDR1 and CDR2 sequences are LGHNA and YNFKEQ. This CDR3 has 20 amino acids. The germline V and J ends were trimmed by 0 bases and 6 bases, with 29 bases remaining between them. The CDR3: CASSQDGTALSGRRSHGYTF. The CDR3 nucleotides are TGTGCCAGCAGCCAAGATGGTACGGCTTTGAGTGGACGGCGCAGCCATGGCTACACCTTC.

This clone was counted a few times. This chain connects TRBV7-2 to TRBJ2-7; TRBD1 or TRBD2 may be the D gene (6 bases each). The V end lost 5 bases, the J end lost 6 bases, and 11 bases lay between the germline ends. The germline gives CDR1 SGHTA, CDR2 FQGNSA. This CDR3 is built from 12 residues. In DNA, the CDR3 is TGTGCCAGCAGCATCAAGGGGGGCGAGCAGTACTTC. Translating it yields CASSIKGGEQYF.

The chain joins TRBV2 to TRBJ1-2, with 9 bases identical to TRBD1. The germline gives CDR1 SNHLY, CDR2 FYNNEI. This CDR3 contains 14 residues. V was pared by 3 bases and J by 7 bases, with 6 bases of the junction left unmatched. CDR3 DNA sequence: TGTGCCAGCAGTGATCCGGGACAGGGTTCTGGCTACACCTTC. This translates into CASSDPGQGSGYTF.

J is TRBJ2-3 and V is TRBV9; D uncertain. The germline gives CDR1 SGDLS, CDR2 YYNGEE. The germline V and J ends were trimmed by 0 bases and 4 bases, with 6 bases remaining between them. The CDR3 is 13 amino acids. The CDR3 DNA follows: TGTGCCAGCAGCGTAGAACTCCCAGATACGCAGTATTTT. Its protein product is CASSVELPDTQYF.

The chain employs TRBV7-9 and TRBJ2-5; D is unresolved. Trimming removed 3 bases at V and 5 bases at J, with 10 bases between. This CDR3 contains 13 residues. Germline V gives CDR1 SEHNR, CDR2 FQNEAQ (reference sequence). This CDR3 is CASSFVGWETQYF. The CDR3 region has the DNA TGTGCCAGCAGCTTCGTAGGGTGGGAGACCCAGTACTTC.